These 15 T cell receptor beta chains originate from one sample sequenced in a study of T cell repertoires in cytomegalovirus infection. These TCRs' antigens remain unknown. TCRdb reprocessed the reads via MiXCR and lists one record per CDR3 protein. The sample yields approximately 1,000,000 distinct CDR3 sequences, around a third seen once. Material: cultured CD8+ T cells from PBMCs, obtained from culture after CMV antigen stimulation. The source of these receptors is a human donor in good health (CMV status not recorded). Some clones in this sample may be carry-over from other donors' samples.

Ten or more counts support this clonotype. V usage is TRBV7-6 and J usage is TRBJ2-6; D is ambiguous. The ends were cut back, 3 bases at V and 0 bases at J, with 21 bases in the middle. Per germline, CDR1 SGHVS and CDR2 FNYEAQ. The CDR3 extends over 20 amino acids. The CDR3 here is CASSLLSGWKRISGANVLTF. The CDR3 nucleotides are TGTGCCAGCAGCTTGCTCAGTGGGTGGAAGAGGATCTCTGGGGCCAACGTCCTGACTTTC.

The V and J genes are TRBV24-1 and TRBJ1-1, with D tentatively TRBD1 (5 bases). The germline gives CDR1 KGHDR, CDR2 SFDVKD. V was shortened by 2 bases and J by 10 bases, with 13 bases between the two germline ends. This CDR3 contains 13 residues. The CDR3 nucleotides read TGTGCCACCAGTGATTCAACAGGAAACGGAGCTTTCTTT. As protein: CATSDSTGNGAFF.

The chain links TRBV4-2 to TRBJ2-7, with TRBD2 as a possible D gene (6 bases). Trimming took 1 base from V and 3 from J, leaving 13 bases between them. This CDR3 comprises 15 residues. Germline loops: CDR1 LGHNA, CDR2 YNFKEQ. The CDR3 loop reads CASSQGGDSNYEQYF. In DNA, the CDR3 is TGTGCCAGCAGCCAAGGGGGGGACTCAAACTACGAGCAGTACTTC.

This clonotype was seen only a few times. The genes are TRBV12-3 or TRBV12-4 and TRBJ1-1, with D uncertain. The CDR3 spans 11 residues. Deletions cut 3 bases from V and 6 bases from J, with 5 bases between. CDR3 nucleotides: TGTGCCAGCAGTTTCGAGGCTGAAGCTTTCTTT. Translating it yields CASSFEAEAFF.

This clonotype was seen more than once but under ten times. The chain carries TRBV7-6 and TRBJ1-3; no firm D call. The CDR3 spans 18 residues. V lost 2 bases, J lost 0 bases, and 17 bases lay in between. Germline V gene sequence: CDR1 SGHVS, CDR2 FNYEAQ. CDR3 sequence (DNA): TGTGCCAGCAGCTTAAGCCGTTATGGGATGAACTCTGGAAACACCATATATTTT. Its protein product is CASSLSRYGMNSGNTIYF.

The genes are TRBV19 and TRBJ1-1, with no clear D. There are 13 residues in the CDR3. The ends were cut back, 2 bases at V and 0 bases at J, with 4 bases in the middle. In germline, CDR1 is LNHDA, CDR2 SQIVND (reference sequence). CDR3 sequence: CASSILMNTEAFF. The CDR3 DNA is TGTGCCAGTAGTATACTAATGAACACTGAAGCTTTCTTT. Filled out from reference TRBV19 and TRBJ1-1, the complete variable domain reads DGGITQSPKYLFRKEGQNVTLSCEQNLNHDAMYWYRQDPGQGLRLIYYSQIVNDFQKGDIAEGYSVSREKKESFPLTVTSAQKNPTAFYLCASSILMNTEAFFGQGTRLTVV.

The chain has TRBV4-1 and TRBJ2-7, with D possibly being TRBD2 (6 bases). The CDR3 sequence is 15 residues long. V was shortened by 5 bases and J by 3 bases, with 17 bases between the two germline ends. CDR1 and CDR2 (germline): MGHRA, YSYEKL. The CDR3 region has the DNA TGCGCCAGCAGCTGGAGGAGGGAGAGTAACTACGAGCAGTACTTC. Translating gives CASSWRRESNYEQYF.

This clonotype was seen a handful of times. The chain links TRBV6-1 to TRBJ2-3; 7 bases fit TRBD2. Germline loops: CDR1 MNHNS, CDR2 SASEGT. The CDR3 is 16 amino acids. V lost 2 bases, J lost 3 bases, and 8 bases stayed unmatched. The CDR3 DNA reads TGTGCCAGCAGTGAAATTGGAGGGGAGGGTACAGATACGCAGTATTTT. Protein: CASSEIGGEGTDTQYF.

The genes are TRBV9 and TRBJ1-2; 9 bases are a match to TRBD1. With V trimmed by 0 bases and J by 7 bases, 7 bases remained unmatched. CDR3 length equals 15 residues. Per the germline V gene, CDR1 is SGDLS and CDR2 is YYNGEE. This CDR3 is CASSVVGTGSLGYTF. Here the CDR3 DNA reads TGTGCCAGCAGCGTAGTAGGGACAGGGAGCCTTGGCTACACCTTC.

This clonotype was picked up a small number of times. The J gene is TRBJ2-7, the V gene TRBV27; the match to TRBD1 covers 9 bases. V shed 7 bases and J 0 bases; nucleotides not matched to a gene: 13. Germline V gives CDR1 MNHEY, CDR2 SMNVEV (reference sequence). This CDR3 contains 17 residues. The CDR3 nucleotides read TGTGCCAGCACCTTCTGGGGGGACAGGGTGGTCTCCTACGAGCAGTACTTC. Translating it yields CASTFWGDRVVSYEQYF.

The V gene is TRBV2, the J gene TRBJ2-3, with a possible D match to TRBD1 (6 bases). Looked up from germline, CDR1 is SNHLY and CDR2 is FYNNEI. Trimming cost V 3 bases and J 6 bases, with 13 bases left between them. The CDR3 is 14 residues long. CDR3 coding DNA: TGTGCCAGCAGTGACAGGGGACCCCACGATACGCAGTATTTT. Translating gives CASSDRGPHDTQYF.

The chain recombines TRBV6-6 with TRBJ2-7, with D perhaps matching TRBD1 (6 bases). Trimming cost V 2 bases and J 3 bases, with 8 bases left between them. The CDR3 consists of 13 residues. In germline, CDR1 is MNHNY, CDR2 SVGAGI (reference sequence). CDR3 DNA sequence: TGTGCCAGCAGTTACGACAGGATCTACGAGCAGTACGTC. Protein: CASSYDRIYEQYV.

This clonotype was found many times. The chain is built from TRBV7-2 and TRBJ1-2, with 10 bases matching TRBD1. The CDR3 covers 12 residues. The germline V gene encodes CDR1 SGHTA and CDR2 FQGNSA. V lost 9 bases and J lost 6; bases outside the gene matches: 4. The chain's CDR3 is CARNGQGDGYTF. DNA of the CDR3: TGTGCCAGGAACGGACAGGGGGATGGCTACACCTTC.

The V gene is TRBV6-6, the J gene TRBJ2-2; no reliable D call. The CDR3 extends over 15 amino acids. Germline loops: CDR1 MNHNY, CDR2 SVGAGI (reference sequence). Trimming left V 6 bases short and J 0 bases short, with 11 bases between. The DNA for the CDR3 is TGTGCCAGCAGCCCCCTATATTCGAACACCGGGGAGCTGTTTTTT. Translation gives CASSPLYSNTGELFF.

This chain links TRBV5-1 with TRBJ2-7; D might be TRBD1 (6 bases). This CDR3 has 14 amino acids. V shed 4 bases and J shed 3 bases, with 14 bases lying between them. Per the germline V gene, CDR1 is SGHRS and CDR2 is YFSETQ. As DNA, the CDR3 is TGCGCCAGCAGCCCCTACAGGGAGAACTACGAGCAGTACTTC. This sequence encodes CASSPYRENYEQYF.